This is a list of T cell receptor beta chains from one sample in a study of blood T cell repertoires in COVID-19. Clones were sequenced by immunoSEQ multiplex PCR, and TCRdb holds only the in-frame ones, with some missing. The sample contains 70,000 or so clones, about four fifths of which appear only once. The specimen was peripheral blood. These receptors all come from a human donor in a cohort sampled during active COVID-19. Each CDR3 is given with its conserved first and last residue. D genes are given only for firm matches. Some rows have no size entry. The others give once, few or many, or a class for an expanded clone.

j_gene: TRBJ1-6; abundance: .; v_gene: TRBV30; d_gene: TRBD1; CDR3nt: TGTGCCTGGCAGACAGGGTTGGATTCACCCCTCCACTTT; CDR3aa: CAWQTGLDSPLHF
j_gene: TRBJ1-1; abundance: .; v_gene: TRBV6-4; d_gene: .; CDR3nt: TGTGCCAGCAGTGACGGGGGGATAGCTTTCTTT; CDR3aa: CASSDGGIAFF
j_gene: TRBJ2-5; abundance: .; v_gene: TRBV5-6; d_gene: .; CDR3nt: TGTGCCAGCAGCTTGGCCGGGCTAGCCCAAGAGACCCAGTACTTC; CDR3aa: CASSLAGLAQETQYF
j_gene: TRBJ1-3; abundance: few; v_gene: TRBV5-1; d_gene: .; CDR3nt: TGCGCCAGCAGCTTGGGACCCGGGGGATCTGGAAACACCATATATTTT; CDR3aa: CASSLGPGGSGNTIYF
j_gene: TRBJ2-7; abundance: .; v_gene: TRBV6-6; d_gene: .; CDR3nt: TGTGCCAGCCGCGGGACTTCCTACGAGCAGTACTTC; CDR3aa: CASRGTSYEQYF
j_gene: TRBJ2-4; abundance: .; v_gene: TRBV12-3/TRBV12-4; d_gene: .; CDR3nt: TGTGCCAGCAGCACACAGCAAAACATTCAGTACTTC; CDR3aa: CASSTQQNIQYF
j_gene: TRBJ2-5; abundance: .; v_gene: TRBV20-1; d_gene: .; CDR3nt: TGCAGTGCTACCCGAGAGACCCAGTACTTC; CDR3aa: CSATRETQYF
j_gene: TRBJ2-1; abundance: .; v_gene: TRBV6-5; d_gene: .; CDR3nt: TGTGCCACGGTCAGGGGTGACTCCTACAATGAGCAGTTCTTC; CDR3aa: CATVRGDSYNEQFF
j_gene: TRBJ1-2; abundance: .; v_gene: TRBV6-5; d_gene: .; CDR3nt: TGTGCCAGCAATACCGGGATCTTAGCTAACTATGGCTACACCTTC; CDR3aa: CASNTGILANYGYTF
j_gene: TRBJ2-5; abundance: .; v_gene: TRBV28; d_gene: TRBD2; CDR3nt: TGTGCCAGCAGTTTCGGTCCCCAGCGGGGGGAGGAGACCCAGTACTTC; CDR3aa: CASSFGPQRGEETQYF
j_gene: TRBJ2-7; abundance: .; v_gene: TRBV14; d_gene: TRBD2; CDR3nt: TGTGCCAGCAGCCGCGCGGGGGGCGTCTACGAGCAGTACTTC; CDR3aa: CASSRAGGVYEQYF
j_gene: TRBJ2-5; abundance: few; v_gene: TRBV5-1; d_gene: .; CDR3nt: TGCGCCAGCAGCTTGGCCGGCCACTCAGGTCGCCAAGAGACCCAGTACTTC; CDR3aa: CASSLAGHSGRQETQYF